These T cell receptor beta chains were read from a single sample in a study of T cells in Graves' hyperthyroidism and ophthalmopathy. TCRdb passed the multiplex PCR reads through MiXCR, listing each CDR3 protein once. Among about 400,000 distinct CDR3 sequences, 15% were seen once, and the ten largest hold about 30%. The source material was blood. The origin of the receptors is a woman in her thirties with Graves' hyperthyroidism. The CDR3 runs from the conserved cysteine through the conserved F or W. The order of the fields is CDR3 protein, V gene, J gene.

CDR3aa: CASSERGQPNIYEQYF; v_gene: TRBV10-1; j_gene: TRBJ2-7
CDR3aa: CSARDFAGKTYNEQFF; v_gene: TRBV20-1; j_gene: TRBJ2-1
CDR3aa: CASSARLAGGYEQYF; v_gene: TRBV25-1; j_gene: TRBJ2-7
CDR3aa: CASSTRLDKSGDNEKLFF; v_gene: TRBV18; j_gene: TRBJ1-4
CDR3aa: CASSQGPGRYNEQFF; v_gene: TRBV3-1; j_gene: TRBJ2-1
CDR3aa: CASSYRQGTGGSPLHF; v_gene: TRBV6-6; j_gene: TRBJ1-6
CDR3aa: CAIRRKDNQPQHF; v_gene: TRBV10-3; j_gene: TRBJ1-5
CDR3aa: CASSLSTHGYTF; v_gene: TRBV9; j_gene: TRBJ1-2
CDR3aa: CATSTPRDTQYF; v_gene: TRBV15; j_gene: TRBJ2-3
CDR3aa: CASSSGTDRGQPQHF; v_gene: TRBV28; j_gene: TRBJ1-5
CDR3aa: CASSQEGWGPPSSYNEQFF; v_gene: TRBV3-1; j_gene: TRBJ2-1
CDR3aa: CASRLTTSGYNEQFF; v_gene: TRBV5-1; j_gene: TRBJ2-1
CDR3aa: CASSIAPGLRQPQHF; v_gene: TRBV19; j_gene: TRBJ1-5
CDR3aa: CASSFRQAASTDTQYF; v_gene: TRBV11-2; j_gene: TRBJ2-3
CDR3aa: CASSPGQGYQPQHF; v_gene: TRBV6-5; j_gene: TRBJ1-5
CDR3aa: CASSLWTNQPQHF; v_gene: TRBV7-2; j_gene: TRBJ1-5
CDR3aa: CSARSTGGPREAFF; v_gene: TRBV20-1; j_gene: TRBJ1-1
CDR3aa: CASSPGLTSYEQFF; v_gene: TRBV13; j_gene: .
CDR3aa: CASSAILAGGQREQYF; v_gene: TRBV27; j_gene: TRBJ2-7
CDR3aa: CASSLEGALLHLHF; v_gene: TRBV12-3/TRBV12-4; j_gene: TRBJ1-6
CDR3aa: CASSVTGWGTEAFF; v_gene: TRBV27; j_gene: TRBJ1-1
CDR3aa: CSVEFGSTDTQYF; v_gene: TRBV29-1; j_gene: TRBJ2-3
CDR3aa: CASSFRPSTDTQYF; v_gene: TRBV19; j_gene: TRBJ2-3
CDR3aa: CASSWDSPYEQYF; v_gene: TRBV6-1; j_gene: TRBJ2-7
CDR3aa: CASRPQGASGYGYTF; v_gene: TRBV28; j_gene: TRBJ1-2
CDR3aa: CASSPGPNQPQHF; v_gene: TRBV5-1; j_gene: TRBJ1-5
CDR3aa: CASSFGGGYEQYF; v_gene: TRBV28; j_gene: TRBJ2-7
CDR3aa: CSARTGSRYEQYF; v_gene: TRBV20-1; j_gene: TRBJ2-7
CDR3aa: CASSFRGDRVYEQYF; v_gene: TRBV27; j_gene: TRBJ2-7
CDR3aa: CATSDFRQGFGGEQFF; v_gene: TRBV24-1; j_gene: TRBJ2-1
CDR3aa: CSARESGRDYEQYF; v_gene: TRBV20-1; j_gene: TRBJ2-7
CDR3aa: CASSHKDRGPPLHF; v_gene: TRBV3-1; j_gene: TRBJ1-6
CDR3aa: CASRTFAGGYEQYF; v_gene: TRBV19; j_gene: TRBJ2-7
CDR3aa: CSAQPSWGTNTEAFF; v_gene: TRBV20-1; j_gene: TRBJ1-1
CDR3aa: CASSTHRGNYEQYF; v_gene: TRBV7-8; j_gene: TRBJ2-7
CDR3aa: CASRTPGADTQYF; v_gene: TRBV6-1; j_gene: TRBJ2-3
CDR3aa: CAWSKNTEAFF; v_gene: TRBV30; j_gene: TRBJ1-1